This T cell receptor (beta chain) stems from a study of T-cell reconstitution after alpha-beta-depleted transplantation in children. Study-wide results and limits: The authors attributed T-cell counts and diversity one year after transplant mostly to newly produced T cells.

Regarding this clonotype: Antigen unknown.

The TCRbeta library incorporated unique molecular identifiers. TCRdb processed the PCR reads anew with MiXCR; each CDR3 protein has one entry. The sample comprises about 830,000 distinct CDR3 sequences, around 15% of which are singletons, and 5% rests with the top ten. This TCR was sampled from a male patient between 5 and 17 years old who had a stem cell transplant for acute lymphoblastic leukemia, so the T cells may come from the graft donor. Specimen: PBMCs, mostly from graft donor cells, collected 360 days after TCRalphabeta/CD19-depleted stem cell transplant.

CDR3 sequence (DNA): TGTGCCAGCAGCCAACTGGGACTCGAGCGGGACCCTCGCACAGATACGCAGTATTTT. Residues: CASSQLGLERDPRTDTQYF. V and J are TRBV4-2 and TRBJ2-3; TRBD2 agrees at 7 bases. V gave up 2 bases and J gave up 1 base; unmatched junction bases: 15. The CDR3 length is 19 residues. The germline V gene encodes CDR1 LGHNA and CDR2 YNFKEQ.